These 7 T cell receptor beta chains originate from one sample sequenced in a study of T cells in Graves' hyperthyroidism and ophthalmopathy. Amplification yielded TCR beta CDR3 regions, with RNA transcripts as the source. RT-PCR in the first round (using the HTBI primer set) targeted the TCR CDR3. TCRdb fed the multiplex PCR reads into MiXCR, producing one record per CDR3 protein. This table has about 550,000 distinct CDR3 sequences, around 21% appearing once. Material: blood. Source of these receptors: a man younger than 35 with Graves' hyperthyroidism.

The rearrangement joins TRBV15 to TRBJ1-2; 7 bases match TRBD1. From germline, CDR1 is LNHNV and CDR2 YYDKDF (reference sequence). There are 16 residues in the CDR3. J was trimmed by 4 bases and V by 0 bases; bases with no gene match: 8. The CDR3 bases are TGTGCCACCAGCAGAGAAGTTGGGACAGTGCCCTATGGCTACACCTTC. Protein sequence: CATSREVGTVPYGYTF. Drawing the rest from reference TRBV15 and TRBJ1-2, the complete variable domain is DAMVIQNPRYQVTQFGKPVTLSCSQTLNHNVMYWYQQKSSQAPKLLFHYYDKDFNNEADTPDNFQSRRPNTSFCFLDIRSPGLGDTAMYLCATSREVGTVPYGYTFGSGTRLTVV.

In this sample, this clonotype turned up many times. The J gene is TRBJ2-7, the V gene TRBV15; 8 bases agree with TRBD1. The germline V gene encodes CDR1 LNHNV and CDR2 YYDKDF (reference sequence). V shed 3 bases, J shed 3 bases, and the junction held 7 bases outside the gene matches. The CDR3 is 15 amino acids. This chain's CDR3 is CATSREGTGIYEQYF. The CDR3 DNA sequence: TGTGCCACCAGCAGGGAGGGGACAGGAATCTACGAGCAGTACTTC.

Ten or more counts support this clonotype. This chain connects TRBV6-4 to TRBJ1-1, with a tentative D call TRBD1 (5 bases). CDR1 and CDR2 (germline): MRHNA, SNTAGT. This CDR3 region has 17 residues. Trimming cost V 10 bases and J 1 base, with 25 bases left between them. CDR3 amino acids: CATHPGLRNRRNTEAFF. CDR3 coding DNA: TGTGCCACCCACCCGGGACTCCGGAACCGAAGGAACACTGAAGCTTTCTTT.

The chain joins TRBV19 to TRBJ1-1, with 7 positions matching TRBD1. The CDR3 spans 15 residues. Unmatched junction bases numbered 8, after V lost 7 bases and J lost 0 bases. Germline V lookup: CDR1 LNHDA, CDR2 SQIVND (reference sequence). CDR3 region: CASTEGAVMNTEAFF. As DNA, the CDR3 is TGTGCCAGTACGGAGGGGGCAGTCATGAACACTGAAGCTTTCTTT.

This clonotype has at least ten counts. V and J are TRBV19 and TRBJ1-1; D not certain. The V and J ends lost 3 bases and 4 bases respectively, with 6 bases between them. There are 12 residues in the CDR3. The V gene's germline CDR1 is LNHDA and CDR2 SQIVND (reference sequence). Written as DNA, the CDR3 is TGTGCCAGTAGTATTTCATCCACTGAAGCTTTCTTT. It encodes CASSISSTEAFF.

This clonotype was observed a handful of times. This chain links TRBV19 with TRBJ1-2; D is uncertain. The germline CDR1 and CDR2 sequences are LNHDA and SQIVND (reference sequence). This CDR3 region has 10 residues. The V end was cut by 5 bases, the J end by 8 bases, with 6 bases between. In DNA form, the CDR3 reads TGTGCCAGTAGTTCCCAGGGCTACACCTTC. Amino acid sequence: CASSSQGYTF.

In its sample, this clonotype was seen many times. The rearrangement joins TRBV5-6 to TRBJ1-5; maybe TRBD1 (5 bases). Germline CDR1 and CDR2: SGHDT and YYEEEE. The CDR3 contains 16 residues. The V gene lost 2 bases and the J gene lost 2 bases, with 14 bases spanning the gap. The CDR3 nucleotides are TGTGCCAGCAGCTTCAGGCAGGGAAGGGGCAATCAGCCCCAGCATTTT. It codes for CASSFRQGRGNQPQHF.